This TCR beta chain was captured by sequencing in a study of blood T cells in healthy people across ages. A second PCR of about 7 to 12 cycles used a sample-barcoded 5' primer and a J-beta primer mix. Using its own MiXCR run on the 5' RACE reads, TCRdb lists one record per CDR3 protein. Here the sample spans about 1.4 million distinct CDR3 sequences, around 55% being singletons. The V gene's germline CDR1 is SGHTA and CDR2 FQGNSA. Trimming removed 3 bases at V and 3 bases at J, with 8 bases between. CDR3 size: 13 residues. The sample comprised blood. This sequence joins TRBV7-2 and TRBJ2-5; no clear D gene. The origin of this receptor is a young man in good health. CDR3 loop: CASSFAWKETQYF. CDR3 nucleotide sequence: TGTGCCAGCAGCTTCGCATGGAAAGAGACCCAGTACTTC. The complete variable domain, with remaining parts taken from reference TRBV7-2 and TRBJ2-5, reads GAGVSQSPSNKVTEKGKDVELRCDPISGHTALYWYRQSLGQGLEFLIYFQGNSAPDKSGLPSDRFSAERTGGSVSTLTIQRTQQEDSAVYLCASSFAWKETQYFGPGTRLLVL.